This passage covers 26 T cell receptor beta chains from one sample sequenced in a study of cytomegalovirus exposure and HLA in healthy donors. This PCR relied on a set of 60 Vbeta primers and 13 Jbeta primers. Measured with immunoSEQ multiplex PCR; TCRdb has only the in-frame clones, and not every one. Of about 130,000 clones in the sample, roughly four fifths are singletons; the top ten hold 5.5% to 8.5%. Sequencing used PBMCs. The source is a male donor in good health and CMV-seronegative.

This sequence joins TRBV5-1 and TRBJ1-2, with 9 bases matching TRBD1. This CDR3 contains 15 residues. Trimming took 0 bases from V and 7 from J; bases not matched to a gene: 7. Germline loops: CDR1 SGHRS, CDR2 YFSETQ. Here the CDR3 reads CASSLGGQGTLGYTF. CDR3 DNA: TGCGCCAGCAGCTTGGGGGGACAGGGAACTCTTGGCTACACCTTC.

This chain links TRBV10-3 with TRBJ2-7; 16 bases match TRBD2. Losses at the gene ends were 3 bases for V and 4 bases for J; bases not matched to a gene: 18. There are 21 residues in the CDR3. Germline V gene lookup returns CDR1 ENHRY and CDR2 SYGVKD. In DNA, the CDR3 is TGTGCCATCAGTGACCCCTCGGGACTAGCGGGAGGGCCAACATTTCAATACGAGCAGTACTTC. It yields the protein CAISDPSGLAGGPTFQYEQYF.

The chain carries TRBV4-3 and TRBJ2-3, with 7 bases identical to TRBD2. V was clipped by 0 bases and J by 6 bases; unmatched bases: 6. The CDR3 has 15 amino acids. Germline assignment: CDR1 LGHNA and CDR2 YSLEER. CDR3 in amino acids: CASSQDRGEGDTQYF. CDR3 bases: TGCGCCAGCAGCCAAGATCGGGGGGAAGGGGATACGCAGTATTTT.

The DNA of the CDR3 is TGTGCCAGCAGCTTAGGGCCGGGACAGGCGGCATCCCTCCACTTT. Translated: CASSLGPGQAASLHF. V and J are TRBV7-8 and TRBJ1-6; the match to TRBD1 covers 8 bases. There are 15 residues in the CDR3. V gave up 1 base and J gave up 14 bases; unmatched junction bases: 10. The V gene's germline CDR1 is SGHVS and CDR2 FQNEAQ.

This chain uses TRBV28 with TRBJ1-5; D is undetermined. CDR1 and CDR2 from the germline V gene are MDHEN and SYDVKM. V lost 3 bases, J lost 7 bases, and 13 bases lay in between. The CDR3 loop spans 14 amino acids. The CDR3 region has the DNA TGTGCCAGCAGTTTTTCTGCACCGACACAGCCCCAGCATTTT. Encoded protein: CASSFSAPTQPQHF.

The chain employs TRBV7-9 and TRBJ2-7, with 10 bases fitting TRBD1. The trim removed 11 bases at V and 6 bases at J, leaving 10 bases unmatched. In germline, CDR1 is SEHNR, CDR2 FQNEAQ (reference sequence). CDR3 size: 13 residues. The DNA of the CDR3 is TGTGCCTCTGGGTGGGGACAGGGGCCCGAGCAGTACTTC. Translation: CASGWGQGPEQYF.

CDR3 loop: CASSLIGGENTQYF. The CDR3 nucleotides read TGTGCCAGCAGCTTAATCGGGGGGGAGAATACGCAGTATTTT. The chain employs TRBV7-3 and TRBJ2-3; 8 positions agree with TRBD2. The CDR3 extends over 14 amino acids. In germline, CDR1 is SGHTA, CDR2 FQGTGA. V was pared by 1 base and J by 7 bases, with 4 bases of the junction left unmatched.

The chain has TRBV7-9 and TRBJ2-7; TRBD2 matches 7 bases. Trimming took 2 bases from V and 0 from J; bases not matched to a gene: 10. The CDR3 spans 17 residues. Germline CDR1 reads SEHNR; CDR2 reads FQNEAQ (reference sequence). The CDR3 sequence is CASSLSVGGIRSYEQYF. The CDR3 DNA follows: TGTGCCAGCAGCTTATCTGTGGGGGGGATCCGCTCCTACGAGCAGTACTTC.

This chain links TRBV5-1 with TRBJ2-7, with 7 positions matching TRBD2. The CDR3 is 14 residues long. Germline CDR1 is SGHRS and CDR2 is YFSETQ. V lost 0 bases to trimming and J lost 1 base; unmatched junction nucleotides: 1. The CDR3 DNA follows: TGCGCCAGCAGCTTGGTGGGAGGGTCCTACGAGCAGTACTTC. It specifies CASSLVGGSYEQYF.

The rearrangement links TRBV7-2 to TRBJ2-3; 11 bases match TRBD1. The ends lost 4 bases at V and 5 bases at J; junction bases unmatched: 5. The CDR3 contains 15 residues. Germline CDR1 SGHTA, CDR2 FQGNSA. CDR3 amino acids: CASSSGQGAKDTQYF. Written as DNA, the CDR3 is TGTGCCAGCAGCTCCGGACAGGGGGCAAAAGATACGCAGTATTTT.

The chain carries TRBV28 and TRBJ1-5; possibly TRBD1 for D (5 bases). CDR1 is MDHEN and CDR2 is SYDVKM in the germline V gene. The CDR3 has 15 amino acids. Trimming took 3 bases from V and 4 from J, leaving 13 bases between them. DNA of the CDR3: TGTGCCAGCAGTTTTAGGAGTAAGGGGAATCAGCCCCAGCATTTT. Translating it yields CASSFRSKGNQPQHF.

This sequence joins TRBV9 and TRBJ1-1, with D possibly TRBD1 on 6 matching bases. In germline, CDR1 is SGDLS, CDR2 YYNGEE. The CDR3 is 15 residues long. V was cut by 0 bases and J by 0 bases, with 9 bases left in between. DNA of the CDR3: TGTGCCAGCAGCGTAGGGCCAGGGGTGAACACTGAAGCTTTCTTT. Protein sequence: CASSVGPGVNTEAFF.

This clone was recorded once. The chain is built from TRBV7-2 and TRBJ2-7; D remains ambiguous. The CDR3 is 13 residues long. Germline values: CDR1 SGHTA, CDR2 FQGNSA. Trimming cost V 3 bases and J 7 bases, with 13 bases left between them. The CDR3 nucleotides are TGTGCCAGCAGCTTTACGGGTTACAAGGAGCAGTACTTC. Translating gives CASSFTGYKEQYF.

The CDR3 reads CASSSAGVVYF. As DNA, the CDR3 is TGCGCCAGCAGCTCCGCGGGAGTAGTGTACTTC. This chain joins TRBV5-1 and TRBJ2-7, with 7 bases matching TRBD2. The CDR3 sequence is 11 residues long. From germline, CDR1 is SGHRS and CDR2 YFSETQ. V shed 3 bases and J 12 bases; nucleotides not matched to a gene: 6.

The J gene is TRBJ1-5, the V gene TRBV19; tentatively, D is TRBD1 (6 bases). In germline, CDR1 is LNHDA, CDR2 SQIVND (reference sequence). The CDR3 runs 17 residues. The V gene lost 5 bases and the J gene lost 0 bases, with 17 bases spanning the gap. The CDR3: CASSLQGATYSNQPQHF. CDR3 nucleotides: TGTGCCAGTAGTTTACAGGGAGCCACCTATAGCAATCAGCCCCAGCATTTT.

The rearrangement links TRBV25-1 to TRBJ1-2; D is uncertain. Germline lookup yields CDR1 MGHDK and CDR2 SYGVNS. V was pared by 1 base and J by 4 bases, with 7 bases between. The CDR3 runs to 13 residues. CDR3 amino acids: CASSESASYGYTF. The DNA for the CDR3 is TGTGCCAGCAGTGAATCCGCTAGCTATGGCTACACCTTC.

The chain carries TRBV29-1 and TRBJ2-7; 7 nucleotides match TRBD2. V shed 6 bases, J shed 3 bases, and the junction held 5 bases outside the gene matches. The germline V gene encodes CDR1 SQVTM and CDR2 ANQGSEA. CDR3 length: 12 amino acids. CDR3 region: CSVFGLGYEQYF. The CDR3 DNA sequence: TGCAGCGTATTTGGACTAGGCTACGAGCAGTACTTC.

This chain uses TRBV6-5 with TRBJ1-1; D unresolved. From germline, CDR1 is MNHEY and CDR2 SVGAGI. The V and J ends lost 3 bases and 0 bases respectively, with 11 bases between them. This CDR3 spans 15 amino acids. CDR3 in DNA: TGTGCCAGCAGTTATAGCGGAACCTTGAACACTGAAGCTTTCTTT. It encodes CASSYSGTLNTEAFF.

The chain is built from TRBV7-9 and TRBJ1-1, with D tentatively TRBD1 (5 bases). CDR3 length: 14 amino acids. Germline assignment: CDR1 SEHNR and CDR2 FQNEAQ (reference sequence). V lost 5 bases and J lost 2, with 12 bases in between. The CDR3 DNA reads as TGTGCCAGCAGCCCGCAGGGTTCAAACACTGAAGCTTTCTTT. Its translation: CASSPQGSNTEAFF. Full variable domain (missing parts from reference TRBV7-9 and TRBJ1-1): DTGVSQNPRHKITKRGQNVTFRCDPISEHNRLYWYRQTLGQGPEFLTYFQNEAQLEKSRLLSDRFSAERPKGSFSTLEIQRTEQGDSAMYLCASSPQGSNTEAFFGQGTRLTVV.

The V gene is TRBV18, the J gene TRBJ1-6; 8 bases are a match to TRBD1. Trimming cost V 3 bases and J 5 bases; bases outside gene matches: 3. The germline CDR1 and CDR2 sequences are KGHSH and LQKENI. CDR3 length: 15 amino acids. The CDR3 sequence: CASSPGQGNNSPLHF. CDR3 sequence (DNA): TGTGCCAGCTCACCCGGACAGGGTAATAATTCACCCCTCCACTTT.

This clone came up a few times. The rearrangement uses TRBV27 and TRBJ2-3, with 9 positions matching TRBD2. Losses at the gene ends were 9 bases for V and 1 base for J; bases not matched to a gene: 14. CDR1 is MNHEY and CDR2 is SMNVEV in the germline V gene (reference sequence). This CDR3 is built from 17 residues. The CDR3 region has the DNA TGTGCCAGTAGCGGGAGTGGGGGGGAGAGGGGCACAGATACGCAGTATTTT. It specifies CASSGSGGERGTDTQYF.

The gene calls are TRBV5-6 and TRBJ2-3; TRBD1 agrees at 11 bases. V lost 8 bases to trimming and J lost 2 bases; unmatched junction nucleotides: 10. Germline CDR1 SGHDT, CDR2 YYEEEE. This CDR3 comprises 16 residues. The CDR3 loop reads CASRTGGSSLTDTQYF. The DNA of the CDR3 is TGTGCCAGTCGGACAGGGGGCTCAAGCCTCACAGATACGCAGTATTTT.

The chain uses TRBV11-1 and TRBJ2-1, with 10 bases identical to TRBD1. The CDR3 covers 18 residues. After removal of 3 bases from V and 3 bases from J, the junction contained 11 bases not matched to a gene. Germline assignment: CDR1 SGHAT and CDR2 FQDESV (reference sequence). CDR3 sequence: CASSFPRDRGGNYNEQFF. CDR3 in DNA: TGTGCCAGCAGCTTTCCCCGGGACAGGGGAGGGAACTACAATGAGCAGTTCTTC.

This clone was detected a few times. The V gene is TRBV28, the J gene TRBJ2-1; 12 positions match TRBD1. Germline CDR1 and CDR2: MDHEN and SYDVKM. The CDR3 runs to 16 residues. The ends lost 5 bases at V and 9 bases at J; junction bases unmatched: 11. CDR3 loop: CASSPPPGQGASEQFF. The CDR3 DNA is TGTGCCAGCAGTCCCCCGCCGGGACAGGGGGCGAGTGAGCAGTTCTTC.

This clone was counted a few times. The CDR3 sequence: CAWSVTGGTEAFF. The CDR3 DNA reads as TGTGCCTGGAGTGTAACAGGGGGCACTGAAGCTTTCTTT. The chain uses TRBV30 and TRBJ1-1, with 8 bases lining up with TRBD1. The CDR3 runs to 13 residues. The junction had 1 base not matched to a gene; V was cut back by 0 bases and J by 4 bases. Germline V gene sequence: CDR1 GTSNPN, CDR2 SVGIG (reference sequence).

The chain uses TRBV5-1 and TRBJ2-3; 9 bases line up with TRBD2. This CDR3 contains 15 residues. With 2 bases clipped from V and 4 bases from J, the junction kept 5 bases outside the gene matches. CDR1 SGHRS and CDR2 YFSETQ come from the germline V gene. The CDR3 region is CASSLSGGRSDTQYF. CDR3 bases: TGCGCCAGCAGCTTAAGCGGGGGGCGGTCAGATACGCAGTATTTT.